Below, one TCR beta chain is given with its context. Its antigen is as yet unknown. This sample was included in a study of shared clonotypes between healthy human individuals. Terminally differentiated effector memory CD45RA+ cells were excluded from the naive CD8 cells, which were CD45RO-negative and positively selected for CCR7. Study-wide results and caveats: Compared with clonotypes that all four donors shared, non-shared clonotypes had lower generation probabilities. Among donors, sharing of clonotypes was expected to be affected by sequencing depth.

Clones were read by immunoSEQ multiplex PCR, and TCRdb kept only the in-frame ones, dropping some. This sample has just over 2,000,000 clones; about 95% occur once, and the top ten carry around 1.1%. Germline trimming cut 7 bases from V and 0 bases from J; bases unmatched to any gene: 3. CDR1 is MNHEY, CDR2 SVGAGI, per germline. CDR3 length equals 15 residues. The V and J genes are TRBV6-5 and TRBJ2-6; 7 nucleotides agree with TRBD1. The sequenced sample consisted of naive CD8+ T cells sorted from blood. The sequence was obtained from a man younger than 35 in good health. The CDR3 DNA is TGTGCCAGCAAGCGACAGGGCTCTGGGGCCAACGTCCTGACTTTC. Its protein is CASKRQGSGANVLTF.